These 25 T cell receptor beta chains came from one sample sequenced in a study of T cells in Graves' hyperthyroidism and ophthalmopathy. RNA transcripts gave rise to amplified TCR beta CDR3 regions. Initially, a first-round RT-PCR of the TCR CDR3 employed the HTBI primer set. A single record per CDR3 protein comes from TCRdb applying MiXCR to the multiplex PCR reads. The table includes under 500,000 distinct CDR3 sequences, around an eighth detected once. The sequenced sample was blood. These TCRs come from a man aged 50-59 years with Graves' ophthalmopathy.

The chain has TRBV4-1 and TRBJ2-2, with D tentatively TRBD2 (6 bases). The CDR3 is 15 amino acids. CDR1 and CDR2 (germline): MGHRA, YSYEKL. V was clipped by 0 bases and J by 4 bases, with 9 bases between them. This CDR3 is CASSQELAVTGELFF. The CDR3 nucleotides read TGCGCCAGCAGCCAAGAACTAGCTGTCACCGGGGAGCTGTTTTTT.

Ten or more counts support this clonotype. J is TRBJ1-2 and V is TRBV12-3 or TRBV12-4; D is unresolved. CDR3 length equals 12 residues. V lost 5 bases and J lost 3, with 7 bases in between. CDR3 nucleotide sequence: TGTGCCAGCAGTGGCCGGGACTATGGCTACACCTTC. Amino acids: CASSGRDYGYTF.

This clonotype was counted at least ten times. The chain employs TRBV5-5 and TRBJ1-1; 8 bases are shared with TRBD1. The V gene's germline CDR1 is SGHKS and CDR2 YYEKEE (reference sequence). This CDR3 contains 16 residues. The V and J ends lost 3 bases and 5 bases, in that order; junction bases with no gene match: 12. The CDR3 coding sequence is TGTGCCAGCAGCTCCTTCGCAGGGGGCGCGGGGACTGAAGCTTTCTTT. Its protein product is CASSSFAGGAGTEAFF.

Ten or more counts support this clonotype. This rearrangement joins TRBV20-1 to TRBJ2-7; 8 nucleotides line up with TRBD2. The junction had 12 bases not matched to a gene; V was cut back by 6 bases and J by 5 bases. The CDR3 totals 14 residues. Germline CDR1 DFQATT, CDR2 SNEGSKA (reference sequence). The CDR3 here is CSAIPAGARNEQYF. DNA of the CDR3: TGCAGTGCAATTCCAGCGGGAGCACGCAACGAGCAGTACTTC.

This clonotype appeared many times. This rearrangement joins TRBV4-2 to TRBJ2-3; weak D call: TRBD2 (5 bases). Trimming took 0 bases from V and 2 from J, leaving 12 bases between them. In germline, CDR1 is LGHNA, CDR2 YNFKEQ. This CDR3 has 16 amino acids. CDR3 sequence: CASSQDPAGYTDTQYF. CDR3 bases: TGTGCCAGCAGCCAAGATCCGGCGGGCTACACAGATACGCAGTATTTT.

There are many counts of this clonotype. Here the CDR3 reads CASSQGQFNEQFF. The CDR3 coding sequence is TGTGCCAGCAGCCAGGGACAGTTCAATGAGCAGTTCTTC. The rearrangement joins TRBV3-1 to TRBJ2-1; 7 nucleotides line up with TRBD1. Per the germline V gene, CDR1 is LGHDT and CDR2 is YNNKEL (reference sequence). Trimming at V came to 3 bases and at J to 6 bases, leaving 2 bases not matched to a gene. The CDR3 is 13 residues long.

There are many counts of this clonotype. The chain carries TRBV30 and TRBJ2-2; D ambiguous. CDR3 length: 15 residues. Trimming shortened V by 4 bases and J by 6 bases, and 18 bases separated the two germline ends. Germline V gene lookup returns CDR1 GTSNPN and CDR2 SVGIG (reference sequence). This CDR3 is CAWTLQELFAGELFF. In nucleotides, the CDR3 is TGTGCCTGGACACTTCAGGAGTTATTCGCCGGGGAGCTGTTTTTT.

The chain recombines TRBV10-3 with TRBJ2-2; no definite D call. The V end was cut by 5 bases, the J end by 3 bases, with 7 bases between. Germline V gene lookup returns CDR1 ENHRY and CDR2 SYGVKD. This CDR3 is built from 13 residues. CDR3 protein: CAISRGDTGELFF. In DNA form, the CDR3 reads TGTGCCATCAGTCGCGGAGACACCGGGGAGCTGTTTTTT.

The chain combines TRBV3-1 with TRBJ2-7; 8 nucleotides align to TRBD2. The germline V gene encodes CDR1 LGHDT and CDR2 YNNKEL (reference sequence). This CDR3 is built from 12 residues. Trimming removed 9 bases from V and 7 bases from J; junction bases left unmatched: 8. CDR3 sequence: CASAGGPGEQYF. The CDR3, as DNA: TGTGCCAGTGCGGGGGGCCCCGGGGAGCAGTACTTC.

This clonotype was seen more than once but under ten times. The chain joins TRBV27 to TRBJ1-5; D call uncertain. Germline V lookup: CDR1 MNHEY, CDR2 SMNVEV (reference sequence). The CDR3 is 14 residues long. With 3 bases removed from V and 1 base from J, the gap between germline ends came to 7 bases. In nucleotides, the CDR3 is TGTGCCAGCAGTTTGATGGCGAGCAATCAGCCCCAGCATTTT. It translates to CASSLMASNQPQHF.

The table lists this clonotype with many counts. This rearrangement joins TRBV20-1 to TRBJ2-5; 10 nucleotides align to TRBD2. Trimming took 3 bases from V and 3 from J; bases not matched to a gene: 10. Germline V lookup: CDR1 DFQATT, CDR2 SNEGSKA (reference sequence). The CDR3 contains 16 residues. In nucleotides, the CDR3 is TGCAGTGCTAGTCTAAACCTCCTAGCGGGAGAAGAGACCCAGTACTTC. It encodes CSASLNLLAGEETQYF.

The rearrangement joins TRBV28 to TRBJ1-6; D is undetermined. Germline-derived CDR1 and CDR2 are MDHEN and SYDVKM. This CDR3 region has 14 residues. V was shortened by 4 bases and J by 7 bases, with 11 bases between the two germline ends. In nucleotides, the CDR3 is TGTGCCAGCAGTTCGTACTTAGCCAATTCACCCCTCCACTTT. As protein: CASSSYLANSPLHF.

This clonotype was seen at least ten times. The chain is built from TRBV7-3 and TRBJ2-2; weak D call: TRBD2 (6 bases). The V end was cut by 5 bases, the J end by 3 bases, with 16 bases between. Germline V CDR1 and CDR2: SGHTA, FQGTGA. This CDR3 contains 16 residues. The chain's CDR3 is CASSPRPGLDTGELFF. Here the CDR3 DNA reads TGTGCCAGCAGCCCGAGGCCGGGACTCGACACCGGGGAGCTGTTTTTT.

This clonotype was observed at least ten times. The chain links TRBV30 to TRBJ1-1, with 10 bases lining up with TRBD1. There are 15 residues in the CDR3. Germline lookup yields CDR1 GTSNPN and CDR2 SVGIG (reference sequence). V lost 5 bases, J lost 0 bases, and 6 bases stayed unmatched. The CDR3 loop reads CAWDRGRVLNTEAFF. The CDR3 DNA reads TGTGCCTGGGACAGGGGGCGGGTATTGAACACTGAAGCTTTCTTT.

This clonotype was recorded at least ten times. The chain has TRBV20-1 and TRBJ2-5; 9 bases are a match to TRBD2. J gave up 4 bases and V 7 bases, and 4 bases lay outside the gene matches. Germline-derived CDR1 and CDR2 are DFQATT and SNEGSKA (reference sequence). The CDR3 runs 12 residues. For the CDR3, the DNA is TGCAGTGGAGGCGGGAGGGCAGAGACCCAGTACTTC. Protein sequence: CSGGGRAETQYF.

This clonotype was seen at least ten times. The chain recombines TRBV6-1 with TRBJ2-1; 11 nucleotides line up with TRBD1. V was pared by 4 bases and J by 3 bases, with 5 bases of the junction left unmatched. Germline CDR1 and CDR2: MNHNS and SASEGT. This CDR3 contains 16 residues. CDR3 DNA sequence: TGTGCCAGCAGTGCCCGGACAGGGGGCCGCTACAATGAGCAGTTCTTC. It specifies CASSARTGGRYNEQFF.

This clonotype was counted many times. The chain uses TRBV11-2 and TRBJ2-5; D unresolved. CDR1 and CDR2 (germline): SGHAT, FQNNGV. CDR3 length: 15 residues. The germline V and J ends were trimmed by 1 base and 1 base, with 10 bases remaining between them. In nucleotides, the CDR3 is TGTGCCAGCAGCTTAGTTTTCAGCGCCCAAGAGACCCAGTACTTC. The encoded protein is CASSLVFSAQETQYF.

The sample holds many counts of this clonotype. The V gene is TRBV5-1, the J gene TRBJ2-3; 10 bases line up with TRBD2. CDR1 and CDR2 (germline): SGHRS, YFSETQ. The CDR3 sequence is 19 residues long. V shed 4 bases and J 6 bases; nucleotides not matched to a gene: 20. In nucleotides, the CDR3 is TGCGCCAGCAGCCCCAAAAGGGTTCTAGCGGGAGAGCGTGAGGATACGCAGTATTTT. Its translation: CASSPKRVLAGEREDTQYF.

The CDR3 protein is CASSLRSSNTQYF. CDR3 coding DNA: TGTGCCAGCAGTTTAAGGAGTTCTAATACGCAGTATTTT. The J gene is TRBJ2-3, the V gene TRBV12-3 or TRBV12-4; D gene unclear. This CDR3 region has 13 residues. V lost 2 bases and J 7 bases, leaving 10 bases between the germline ends.

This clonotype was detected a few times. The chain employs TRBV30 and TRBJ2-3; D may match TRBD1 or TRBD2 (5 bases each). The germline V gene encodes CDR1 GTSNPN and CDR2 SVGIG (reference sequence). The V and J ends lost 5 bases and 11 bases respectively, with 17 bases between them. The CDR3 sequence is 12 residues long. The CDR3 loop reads CAWAPGTQRQYF. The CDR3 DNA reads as TGTGCCTGGGCCCCCGGGACCCAAAGGCAGTATTTT.

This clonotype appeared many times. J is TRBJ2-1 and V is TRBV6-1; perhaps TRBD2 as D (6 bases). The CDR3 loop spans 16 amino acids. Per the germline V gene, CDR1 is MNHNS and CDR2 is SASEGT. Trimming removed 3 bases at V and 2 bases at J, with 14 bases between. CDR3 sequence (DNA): TGTGCCAGCAGTGAGAAGCGGGTGATCACCTACAATGAGCAGTTCTTC. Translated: CASSEKRVITYNEQFF.

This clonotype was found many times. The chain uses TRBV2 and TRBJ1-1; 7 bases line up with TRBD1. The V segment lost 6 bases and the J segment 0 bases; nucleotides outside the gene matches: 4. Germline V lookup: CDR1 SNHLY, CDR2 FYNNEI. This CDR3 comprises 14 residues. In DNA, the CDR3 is TGTGCCAGCAGAGGGACAGTCGTGAACACTGAAGCTTTCTTT. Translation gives CASRGTVVNTEAFF.

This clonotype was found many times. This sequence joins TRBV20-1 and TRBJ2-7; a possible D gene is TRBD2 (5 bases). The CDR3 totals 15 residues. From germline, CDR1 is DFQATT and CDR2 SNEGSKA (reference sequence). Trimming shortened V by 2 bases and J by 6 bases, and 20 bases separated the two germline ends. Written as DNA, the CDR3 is TGCAGTGCTAGAAAGGTAGCCCCGGGGTTGAGCGAGCAGTACTTC. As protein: CSARKVAPGLSEQYF.

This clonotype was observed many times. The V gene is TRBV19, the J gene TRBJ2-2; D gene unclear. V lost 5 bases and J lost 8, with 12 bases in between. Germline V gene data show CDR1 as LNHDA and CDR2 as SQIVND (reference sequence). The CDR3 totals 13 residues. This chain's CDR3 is CASSPTYAGELFF. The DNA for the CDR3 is TGTGCCAGTAGTCCCACGTATGCTGGGGAGCTGTTTTTT.

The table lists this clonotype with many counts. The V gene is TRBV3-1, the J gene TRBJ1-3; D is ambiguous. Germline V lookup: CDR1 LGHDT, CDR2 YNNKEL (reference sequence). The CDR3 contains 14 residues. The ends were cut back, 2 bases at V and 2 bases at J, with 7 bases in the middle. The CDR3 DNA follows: TGTGCCAGCAGCCAATTACAAACTGGAAACACCATATATTTT. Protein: CASSQLQTGNTIYF.